The 5 T cell receptor beta chains reported below all come from one sample, sequenced in a study of identical twins. From the 5' RACE reads, TCRdb called clonotypes with MiXCR, one entry per CDR3 protein. Among 690,000 or so distinct CDR3 sequences, about 9.4% were seen once, and the ten largest hold 0.98%. The data were also submitted as part of a second study, on yellow fever vaccine responses in identical twins.

Sequenced sample: PBMCs. Receptors originate from a woman aged 18-29 years in good health.

This chain uses TRBV10-3 with TRBJ2-1; 7 positions match TRBD2. CDR3 length: 14 amino acids. V gave up 6 bases and J gave up 6 bases; unmatched junction bases: 8. The germline CDR1 and CDR2 sequences are ENHRY and SYGVKD. The CDR3 spells CAIRNPGTINEQFF. The CDR3 DNA is TGTGCCATCAGAAATCCCGGGACTATCAATGAGCAGTTCTTC.

This clonotype was counted only a few times. The V call is TRBV5-5, the J call TRBJ1-5; D is unresolved. V shed 4 bases and J shed 15 bases, with 23 bases lying between them. The CDR3 extends over 14 amino acids. CDR1 is SGHKS, CDR2 YYEKEE, per germline (reference sequence). For the CDR3, the DNA is TGTGCCAGCAGCGCCGCGGGCGACCTCCGGGTTCCGCATTTT. Its protein is CASSAAGDLRVPHF.

This clonotype was counted only a few times. The V call is TRBV5-1, the J call TRBJ1-4, with TRBD1 matching over 8 bases. J gave up 0 bases and V 0 bases, and 10 bases lay outside the gene matches. Germline values: CDR1 SGHRS, CDR2 YFSETQ. There are 19 residues in the CDR3. The CDR3 region is CASSLGVGRGLATNEKLFF. DNA for the CDR3: TGCGCCAGCAGCTTGGGCGTCGGCAGGGGGCTTGCAACTAATGAAAAACTGTTTTTT.

In its sample, this clonotype was seen many times. The rearrangement uses TRBV7-3 and TRBJ2-7, with D perhaps TRBD1 (6 bases). The V gene's germline CDR1 is SGHTA and CDR2 FQGTGA. The CDR3 has 14 residues. Trimming removed 3 bases at V and 0 bases at J, with 9 bases between. This CDR3 is CASSLARGSYEQYF. CDR3 in DNA: TGTGCCAGCAGCTTGGCCAGGGGCTCCTACGAGCAGTACTTC.

The J gene is TRBJ2-2, the V gene TRBV12-3 or TRBV12-4; D is uncertain. The CDR3 length is 16 residues. V was trimmed by 2 bases and J by 2 bases, leaving 12 bases between them. DNA for the CDR3: TGTGCCAGCAGTTTATACACCATTCCTAACACCGGGGAGCTGTTTTTT. This sequence encodes CASSLYTIPNTGELFF.